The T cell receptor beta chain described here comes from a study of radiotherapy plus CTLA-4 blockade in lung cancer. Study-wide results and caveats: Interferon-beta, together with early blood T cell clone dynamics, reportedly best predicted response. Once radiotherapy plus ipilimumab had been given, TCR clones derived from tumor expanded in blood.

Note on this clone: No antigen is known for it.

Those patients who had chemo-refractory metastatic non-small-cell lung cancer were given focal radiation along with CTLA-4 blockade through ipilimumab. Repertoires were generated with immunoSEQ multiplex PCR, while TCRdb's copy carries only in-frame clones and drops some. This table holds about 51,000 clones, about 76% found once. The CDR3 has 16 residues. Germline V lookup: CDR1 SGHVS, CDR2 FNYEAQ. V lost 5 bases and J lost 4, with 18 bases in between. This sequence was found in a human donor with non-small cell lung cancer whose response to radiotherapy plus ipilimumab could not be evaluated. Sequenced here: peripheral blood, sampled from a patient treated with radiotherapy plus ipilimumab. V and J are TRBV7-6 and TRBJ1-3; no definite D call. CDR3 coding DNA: TGTGCCAGCAGCCCCCTGGAGGCCGCGAGGGGAAACACCATATATTTT. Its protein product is CASSPLEAARGNTIYF.